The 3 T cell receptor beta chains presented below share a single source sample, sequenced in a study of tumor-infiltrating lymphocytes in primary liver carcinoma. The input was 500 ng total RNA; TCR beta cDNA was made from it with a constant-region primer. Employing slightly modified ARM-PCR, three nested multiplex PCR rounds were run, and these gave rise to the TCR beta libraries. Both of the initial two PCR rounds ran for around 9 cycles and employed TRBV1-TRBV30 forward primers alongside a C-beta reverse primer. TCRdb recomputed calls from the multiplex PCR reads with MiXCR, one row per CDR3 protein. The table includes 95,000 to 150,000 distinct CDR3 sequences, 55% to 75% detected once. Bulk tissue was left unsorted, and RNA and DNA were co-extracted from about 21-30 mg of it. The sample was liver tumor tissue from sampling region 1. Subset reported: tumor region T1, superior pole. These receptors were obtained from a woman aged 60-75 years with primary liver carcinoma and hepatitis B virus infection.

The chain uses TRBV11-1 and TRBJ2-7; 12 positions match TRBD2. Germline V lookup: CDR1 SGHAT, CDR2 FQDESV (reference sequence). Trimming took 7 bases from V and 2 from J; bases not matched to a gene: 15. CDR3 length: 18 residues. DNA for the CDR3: TGTGCCAGCAACATAAAGGGGACGACTAGCGGGAGACCCTACGAGCAGTACTTC. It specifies CASNIKGTTSGRPYEQYF.

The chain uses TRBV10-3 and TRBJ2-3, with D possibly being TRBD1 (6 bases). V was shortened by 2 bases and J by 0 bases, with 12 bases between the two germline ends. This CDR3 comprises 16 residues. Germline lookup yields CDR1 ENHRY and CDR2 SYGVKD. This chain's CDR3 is CAISEPRQASTDTQYF. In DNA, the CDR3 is TGTGCCATCAGTGAGCCCAGACAGGCTAGCACAGATACGCAGTATTTT.

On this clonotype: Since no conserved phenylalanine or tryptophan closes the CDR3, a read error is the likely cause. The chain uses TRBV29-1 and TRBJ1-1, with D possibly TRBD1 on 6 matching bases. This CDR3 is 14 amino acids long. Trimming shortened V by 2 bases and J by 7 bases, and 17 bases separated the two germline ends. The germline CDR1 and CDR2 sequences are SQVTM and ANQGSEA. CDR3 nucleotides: TGCAGCGTTGAACGGCAAGGGGGGCTTGGTGAAGCTTTCTAT. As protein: CSVERQGGLGEAFY.